Below, 9 T cell receptor beta chains from the same sample are listed, as sequenced in a study of cytomegalovirus exposure and HLA in healthy donors. PCR used 60 Vbeta primers and 13 Jbeta primers. Sequenced by immunoSEQ multiplex PCR; TCRdb stores in-frame clones only, minus some. The sample holds about 130,000 clones, approximately 80% seen once. Input material: PBMCs. Every receptor here comes from a human donor in good health.

This clone was observed a few times. The rearrangement links TRBV5-6 to TRBJ1-1; 9 bases agree with TRBD1. The CDR3 is 15 residues long. Germline assignment: CDR1 SGHDT and CDR2 YYEEEE. Trimming at V came to 4 bases and at J to 1 base, leaving 5 bases not matched to a gene. The CDR3 protein is CASSTKQGANTEAFF. DNA of the CDR3: TGTGCCAGCAGCACAAAACAGGGGGCGAACACTGAAGCTTTCTTT. The whole variable domain, remainder taken from reference TRBV5-6 and TRBJ1-1, is DAGVTQSPTHLIKTRGQQVTLRCSPKSGHDTVSWYQQALGQGPQFIFQYYEEEERQRGNFPDRFSGHQFPNYSSELNVNALLLGDSALYLCASSTKQGANTEAFFGQGTRLTVV.

The CDR3 reads CASITGLSDGYTF. The CDR3 DNA sequence: TGTGCCAGCATAACAGGGTTGAGTGATGGCTACACCTTC. This chain connects TRBV6-1 to TRBJ1-2; tentatively, D is TRBD1 (6 bases). The CDR3 runs 13 residues. Trimming took off 7 bases at V and 6 bases at J, with 15 bases between the two ends. Germline CDR1 is MNHNS and CDR2 is SASEGT.

The CDR3 loop reads CASSARGGPQHF. The CDR3 DNA reads as TGTGCCAGCAGCGCCCGGGGGGGGCCCCAGCATTTT. V gene TRBV5-6 combines with J gene TRBJ1-5; the D gene is possibly TRBD1 (5 bases). The CDR3 consists of 12 residues. In germline, CDR1 is SGHDT, CDR2 YYEEEE. V shed 4 bases and J shed 9 bases, with 11 bases lying between them.

On this clone: At one boundary the junction diverges from the germline segment, which might be a read error. The chain has TRBV7-9 and TRBJ2-7; D gene ambiguous. The CDR3 has 17 amino acids. The V gene's germline CDR1 is SEHNR and CDR2 FQNEAQ (reference sequence). In DNA, the CDR3 is TGTTCCAGCAGCTTTGGGCCAGTCCGCCTCAGCTCCTACGAGCAGTACTTC. The encoded protein is CSSSFGPVRLSSYEQYF.

The chain joins TRBV4-2 to TRBJ2-1; 7 nucleotides align to TRBD1. CDR1 and CDR2 from the germline V gene are LGHNA and YNFKEQ. V lost 1 base to trimming and J lost 4 bases; unmatched junction nucleotides: 13. CDR3 length: 18 residues. The CDR3 here is CASSQVEFSGGPYNEQFF. CDR3 DNA: TGTGCCAGCAGCCAAGTTGAGTTTTCAGGGGGACCTTACAATGAGCAGTTCTTC.

CDR3 in amino acids: CASSPPTGRGVTEAFF. The DNA for the CDR3 is TGTGCCAGCAGCCCACCCACGGGGCGGGGAGTTACTGAAGCTTTCTTT. The chain employs TRBV9 and TRBJ1-1, with a tentative D call TRBD1 (5 bases). The germline V gene has CDR1 SGDLS and CDR2 YYNGEE. Trimming stripped 4 bases from V and 5 bases from J, with 21 bases between. The length of the CDR3 is 16 residues.

This chain joins TRBV11-2 and TRBJ2-7; 9 nucleotides agree with TRBD1. With 1 base clipped from V and 1 base from J, the junction kept 5 bases outside the gene matches. Germline loops: CDR1 SGHAT, CDR2 FQNNGV. This CDR3 spans 16 amino acids. CDR3 sequence: CASSLAGDRVSYEQYF. The CDR3 coding sequence is TGTGCCAGCAGCTTAGCTGGGGACAGGGTTTCCTACGAGCAGTACTTC.

The rearrangement uses TRBV11-2 and TRBJ2-7; TRBD2 is a possible D gene (6 bases). The CDR3 runs 12 residues. Germline CDR1 reads SGHAT; CDR2 reads FQNNGV. V gave up 5 bases and J gave up 3 bases, with 8 bases separating them. CDR3 DNA: TGTGCCAGCAGCAATAGCGGCTACGAGCAGTACTTC. Translated, it gives CASSNSGYEQYF.

J is TRBJ1-5 and V is TRBV6-6; 8 bases are shared with TRBD1. Germline V lookup: CDR1 MNHNY, CDR2 SVGAGI (reference sequence). Trimming removed 5 bases from V and 3 bases from J; junction bases left unmatched: 3. The CDR3 runs 14 residues. CDR3 sequence reads: CASSGGQDNQPQHF. The CDR3, as DNA: TGTGCCAGCAGTGGGGGACAGGACAATCAGCCCCAGCATTTT.